The TCR beta chain under discussion was sequenced for a study of T cell repertoires in cytomegalovirus infection. Germline V lookup: CDR1 SEHNR, CDR2 FQNEAQ (reference sequence). This CDR3 comprises 14 residues. V lost 2 bases to trimming and J lost 2 bases, with 8 bases between them. This clonotype was counted a few times. In TCRdb, the reads were re-called with MiXCR into one record per CDR3 protein. Among about 180,000 distinct CDR3 sequences listed, about a sixth were seen once. What was sequenced was CD8+ T cells from PBMCs. This clonotype was sampled from a human donor in good health (CMV status not recorded). Some clones in this sample may be carry-over from other donors' samples. The chain has TRBV7-9 and TRBJ2-3; a possible D gene is TRBD2 (5 bases). CDR3 nucleotides: TGTGCCAGCAGCTTATCTCTAGCCACAGATACGCAGTATTTT. It is translated as CASSLSLATDTQYF.